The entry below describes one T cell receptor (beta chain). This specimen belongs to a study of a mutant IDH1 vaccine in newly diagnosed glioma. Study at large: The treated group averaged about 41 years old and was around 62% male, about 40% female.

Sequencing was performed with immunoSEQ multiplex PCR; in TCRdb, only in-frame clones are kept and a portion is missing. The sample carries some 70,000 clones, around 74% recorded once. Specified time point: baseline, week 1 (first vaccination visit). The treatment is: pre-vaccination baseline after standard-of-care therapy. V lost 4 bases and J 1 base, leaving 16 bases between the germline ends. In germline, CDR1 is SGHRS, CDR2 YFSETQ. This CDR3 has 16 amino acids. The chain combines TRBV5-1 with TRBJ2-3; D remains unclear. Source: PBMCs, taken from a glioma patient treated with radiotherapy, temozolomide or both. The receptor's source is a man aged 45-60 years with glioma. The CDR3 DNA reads TGCGCCAGCAGCAGCCATCTGGGATCGGGCACAGATACGCAGTATTTT. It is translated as CASSSHLGSGTDTQYF.